The T cell receptor (beta chain) under discussion was sequenced for a study of regulatory T cells in long-lasting Graves disease. Stated time point: persistent/refractory GD, antithyroid drugs over 5 years with positive TRAb. Extracted RNA from PBMCs served as the source of the TCR library. Germline V CDR1 and CDR2: MDHEN, SYDVKM. This CDR3 contains 15 residues. Deletions cut 8 bases from V and 4 bases from J, with 19 bases between. This clonotype was seen just once. Through Arm-PCR of CDR3 regions and iRepertoire HTBI primers, TCR beta libraries were built. TCRdb reprocessed the multiplex PCR reads via MiXCR and lists one record per CDR3 protein. This table has about 460,000 distinct CDR3 sequences, roughly 23% appearing once.

The source is a female donor with Graves disease. The chain couples TRBV28 to TRBJ2-3, with D perhaps given as TRBD1 or TRBD2 (7 bases each). The sample in question was peripheral blood mononuclear cells (PBMCs), obtained when the disease was refractory, from a patient treated with antithyroid drugs. The CDR3 DNA sequence: TGTGCCAGCTCCCCAGGGGGGGAGAGGGCAGATACGCAGTATTTT. Protein: CASSPGGERADTQYF.